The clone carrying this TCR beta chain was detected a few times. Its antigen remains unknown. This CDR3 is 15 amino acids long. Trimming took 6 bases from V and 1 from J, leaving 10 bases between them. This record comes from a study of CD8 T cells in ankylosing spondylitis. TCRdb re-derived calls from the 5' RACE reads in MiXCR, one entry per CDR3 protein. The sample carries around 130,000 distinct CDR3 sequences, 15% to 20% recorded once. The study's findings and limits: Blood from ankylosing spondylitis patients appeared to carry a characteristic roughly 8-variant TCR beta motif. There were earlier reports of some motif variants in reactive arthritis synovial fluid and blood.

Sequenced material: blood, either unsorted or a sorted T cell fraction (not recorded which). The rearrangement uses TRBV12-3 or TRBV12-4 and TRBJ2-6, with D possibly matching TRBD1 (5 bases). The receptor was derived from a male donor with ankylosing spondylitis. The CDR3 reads CASSVGASGANVLTF. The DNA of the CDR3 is TGTGCCAGCAGCGTAGGGGCTTCTGGGGCCAACGTCCTGACTTTC.